The present entry profiles one T cell receptor (beta chain) with its context. The V gene's germline CDR1 is GTSNPN and CDR2 SVGIG (reference sequence). The V and J ends lost 1 base and 8 bases respectively, with 9 bases between them. CDR3 size: 12 residues. The data originate from a study of blood T cells in healthy people across ages. Researchers report isolating at least 6 million PBMCs per sample. The second PCR ran about 6 to 12 cycles with a sample-barcoded 5' primer and J-beta primers. TCRdb re-called the 5' RACE reads with MiXCR, one entry per CDR3 protein. The sample has about 1.5 million distinct CDR3 sequences; approximately 43% are singletons.

The chain combines TRBV30 with TRBJ2-1, with a tentative D call TRBD2 (6 bases). The TCR originated in a woman aged 18-29 years in good health. Sequencing was performed on blood. CDR3 region: CAWSGGEDEQFF. CDR3 DNA sequence: TGTGCCTGGAGTGGGGGGGAAGATGAGCAGTTCTTC.